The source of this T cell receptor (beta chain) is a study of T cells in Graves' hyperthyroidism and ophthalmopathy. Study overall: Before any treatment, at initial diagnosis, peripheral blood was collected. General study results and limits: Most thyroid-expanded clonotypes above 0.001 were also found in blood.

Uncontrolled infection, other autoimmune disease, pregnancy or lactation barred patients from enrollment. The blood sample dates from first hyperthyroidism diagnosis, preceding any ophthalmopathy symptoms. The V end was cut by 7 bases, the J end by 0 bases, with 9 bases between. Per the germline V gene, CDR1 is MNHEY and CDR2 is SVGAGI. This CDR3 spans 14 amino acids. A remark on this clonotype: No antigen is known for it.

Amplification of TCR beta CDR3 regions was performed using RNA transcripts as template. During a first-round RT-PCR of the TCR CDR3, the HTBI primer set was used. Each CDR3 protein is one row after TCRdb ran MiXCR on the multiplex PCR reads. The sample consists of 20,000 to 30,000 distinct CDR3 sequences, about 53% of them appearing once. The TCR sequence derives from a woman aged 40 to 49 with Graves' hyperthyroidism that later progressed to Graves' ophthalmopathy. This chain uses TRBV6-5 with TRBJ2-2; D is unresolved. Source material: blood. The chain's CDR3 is CASIPRTNTGELFF. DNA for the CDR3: TGTGCCAGCATTCCCAGGACGAACACCGGGGAGCTGTTTTTT.